This TCR beta chain was obtained from a study of T cell repertoires in cytomegalovirus infection. Study in general: Indications of both CMV infection and matching HLA type were provided by public TCR beta signatures. Study results and limitations: Frequencies of public TCR beta families were cumulated, and this identified carriers of CMV plus the relevant HLA. HLA-C-restricted, CMV-specific TCR beta clonotypes were dominant ex vivo.

The CDR3 has 13 residues. CDR1 LGHNT and CDR2 FRNRAP come from the germline V gene. V gave up 7 bases and J gave up 2 bases, with 11 bases separating them. In TCRdb, the reads were re-called with MiXCR into one record per CDR3 protein. This table holds around 200,000 distinct CDR3 sequences, about 18% found once. With regard to this clonotype: What it binds is unknown.

Material for sequencing was CD8+ T cells from PBMCs. The chain recombines TRBV12-5 with TRBJ1-1; D is uncertain. The sequence came from a human donor in good health (CMV status not recorded). Some clones in this sample may be carry-over from other donors' samples. CDR3 sequence (DNA): TGTGCTAGTGCCGGAAACCTAAACACTGAAGCTTTCTTT. This codes for CASAGNLNTEAFF.